This paragraph reports one T cell receptor beta chain. Its antigen is as yet unknown. Different DNA sequences within this sample yield the same CDR3. Germline lookup yields CDR1 SGHRS and CDR2 YFSETQ. The CDR3 is 12 residues long. V lost 4 bases, J lost 1 base, and 4 bases lay in between. The sample is drawn from a study of radiotherapy plus CTLA-4 blockade in lung cancer. Study-wide background: In less than 20% of patients, objective responses were seen; roughly 30% had disease control.

The study's findings and limits: Clones of tumor-derived TCRs expanded in blood after radiotherapy plus ipilimumab. Response, reportedly, was best predicted by interferon-beta along with early blood T cell clone dynamics.

The protocol was immunoSEQ multiplex PCR, while the TCRdb copy is restricted to in-frame clones and leaves out a portion. In the table there are over 100,000 clones, over 65% of which are singletons. The chain joins TRBV5-1 to TRBJ2-3, with unresolved D. The TCR originated in a human donor with non-small cell lung cancer that progressed on radiotherapy plus ipilimumab. Some clones in this sample may be carry-over from other donors' samples. Material: peripheral blood, obtained from a patient treated with radiotherapy plus ipilimumab. The CDR3 protein is CASSKGTDTQYF. The CDR3 DNA is TGCGCCAGCAGCAAAGGCACAGATACGCAGTATTTT.